Presented here are 21 T cell receptor beta chains from one specimen sequenced in a study of early T cells in non-severe SARS-CoV-2 infection (dated by TCRdb to about 2021). Libraries were made using 5' RACE. Instrument used: NextSeq 500. The public sequencing data were trimmed at Q25 with fastp and processed into clonotypes with MiXCR by TCRdb, which kept only in-frame beta chains. Each record represents a unique CDR3 protein, reported with the most common genes and DNA among its rows. This sample has around 30,000 distinct CDR3 sequences in its table, and 4.5% to 6% of those were observed once. In total, the top ten clones hold over 20% of the sample. The sequenced sample was whole blood. The receptors derive from an adult who was a healthcare worker with PCR-confirmed SARS-CoV-2 infection or an uninfected control (not recorded which).

This clonotype appeared many times. The gene calls are TRBV6-5 and TRBJ2-3; D gene unclear. Germline V gene lookup returns CDR1 MNHEY and CDR2 SVGAGI. V was trimmed by 6 bases and J by 0 bases, leaving 7 bases between them. The length of the CDR3 is 13 residues. The CDR3 protein is CASRAPSTDTQYF. In DNA form, the CDR3 reads TGTGCCAGCAGGGCCCCTAGCACAGATACGCAGTATTTT.

This clonotype was recorded once. The CDR3 coding sequence is TGCAGTGCTAGAGATTCGGGCAGGGGGCAGGAGACCCAGTACTTC. Its translation: CSARDSGRGQETQYF. This chain joins TRBV20-1 and TRBJ2-5; 8 bases are shared with TRBD1. The CDR3 loop spans 15 amino acids. The junction had 8 bases not matched to a gene; V was cut back by 0 bases and J by 5 bases. CDR1 and CDR2 from the germline V gene are DFQATT and SNEGSKA (reference sequence).

This clonotype was picked up many times. The V call is TRBV14, the J call TRBJ2-3, with TRBD2 matching 11 bases. The V gene's germline CDR1 is SGHDN and CDR2 FVKESK. CDR3 length: 16 amino acids. The trim removed 4 bases at V and 2 bases at J, leaving 5 bases unmatched. In DNA form, the CDR3 reads TGTGCCAGCAGCCGAAGACTAGCGGGGATCACAGATACGCAGTATTTT. It translates to CASSRRLAGITDTQYF.

This clonotype was recorded many times. The V gene is TRBV12-3 or TRBV12-4, the J gene TRBJ2-5; perhaps TRBD1 as D (5 bases). The V end lost 2 bases, the J end lost 4 bases, and 5 bases lay between the germline ends. The length of the CDR3 is 12 residues. The CDR3 reads CASSLRGETQYF. The CDR3 coding sequence is TGTGCCAGCAGTTTAAGGGGAGAGACCCAGTACTTC.

In its sample, this clonotype was seen many times. The chain combines TRBV10-2 with TRBJ2-1, with 8 positions matching TRBD2. Germline V lookup: CDR1 WSHSY, CDR2 SAAADI. The V and J ends lost 6 bases and 6 bases, in that order; junction bases with no gene match: 4. This CDR3 is built from 13 residues. CDR3 sequence: CASRAGAANEQFF. CDR3 sequence (DNA): TGCGCCAGCAGAGCGGGAGCGGCCAATGAGCAGTTCTTC.

The sample holds many counts of this clonotype. The rearrangement joins TRBV6-1 to TRBJ2-3, with unresolved D. The CDR3 covers 14 residues. Germline V CDR1 and CDR2: MNHNS, SASEGT. Deletions cut 2 bases from V and 3 bases from J, with 9 bases between. The chain's CDR3 is CASSELLATDTQYF. CDR3 sequence (DNA): TGTGCCAGCAGTGAACTATTGGCTACAGATACGCAGTATTTT.

This chain links TRBV11-2 with TRBJ2-1; the match to TRBD2 covers 14 bases. The CDR3 contains 17 residues. The V and J ends lost 1 base and 8 bases, in that order; junction bases with no gene match: 7. Germline V gives CDR1 SGHAT, CDR2 FQNNGV. The CDR3 sequence: CASSLGLTSGGADEQFF. CDR3 coding DNA: TGTGCCAGCAGCTTAGGTTTGACTAGCGGGGGGGCGGATGAGCAGTTCTTC.

In this sample, this clonotype turned up many times. The chain has TRBV28 and TRBJ2-1; the match to TRBD1 covers 7 bases. V dropped 6 bases and J dropped 2; count of bases not matched to a gene: 10. Germline lookup yields CDR1 MDHEN and CDR2 SYDVKM. This CDR3 is 16 amino acids long. DNA for the CDR3: TGTGCCAGCAGCCCCGGACAGGTTAACGCCTACAATGAGCAGTTCTTC. Translation: CASSPGQVNAYNEQFF.

A few counts support this clonotype. The chain combines TRBV5-4 with TRBJ2-3; a possible D gene is TRBD2 (6 bases). V was shortened by 4 bases and J by 7 bases, with 19 bases between the two germline ends. Germline V gene lookup returns CDR1 SGHNT and CDR2 YYREEE (reference sequence). The CDR3 runs to 15 residues. CDR3 region: CASSGTAPEPHTQYF. In nucleotides, the CDR3 is TGTGCCAGCAGCGGGACTGCGCCCGAGCCTCATACGCAGTATTTT.

The chain employs TRBV6-6 and TRBJ1-2, with no clear D. The CDR3 runs 13 residues. Germline CDR1 MNHNY, CDR2 SVGAGI (reference sequence). The V and J ends lost 4 bases and 0 bases respectively, with 6 bases between them. CDR3 in DNA: TGTGCCAGCAGTTCCACCGCTAACTATGGCTACACCTTC. Residues: CASSSTANYGYTF.

In its sample, this clonotype was seen many times. The rearrangement uses TRBV7-9 and TRBJ1-1, with TRBD1 as a possible D gene (5 bases). There are 15 residues in the CDR3. Germline loops: CDR1 SEHNR, CDR2 FQNEAQ (reference sequence). V was shortened by 5 bases and J by 6 bases, with 19 bases between the two germline ends. CDR3 loop: CASSLGGGVIPEAFF. CDR3 nucleotides: TGTGCCAGCAGCCTCGGCGGGGGGGTTATCCCTGAAGCTTTCTTT.

This clonotype has at least ten counts. This chain connects TRBV7-2 to TRBJ1-5; D gene uncertain. Per the germline V gene, CDR1 is SGHTA and CDR2 is FQGNSA. V gave up 1 base and J gave up 2 bases, with 6 bases separating them. There are 14 residues in the CDR3. The CDR3 region is CASSLERGNQPQHF. In nucleotides, the CDR3 is TGTGCCAGCAGCTTAGAAAGGGGCAATCAGCCCCAGCATTTT.

This clonotype was seen many times. V is TRBV30 and J is TRBJ1-1; the match to TRBD1 covers 10 bases. The V segment lost 2 bases and the J segment 7 bases; nucleotides outside the gene matches: 13. CDR1 is GTSNPN, CDR2 SVGIG, per germline (reference sequence). This CDR3 region has 16 residues. The CDR3 sequence: CAWSPGTGAGKIEAFF. CDR3 DNA sequence: TGTGCCTGGAGTCCTGGGACAGGGGCAGGAAAGATTGAAGCTTTCTTT.

The rearrangement uses TRBV20-1 and TRBJ2-3; 10 bases agree with TRBD2. Germline lookup yields CDR1 DFQATT and CDR2 SNEGSKA (reference sequence). After removal of 5 bases from V and 2 bases from J, the junction contained 7 bases not matched to a gene. The CDR3 consists of 15 residues. In nucleotides, the CDR3 is TGCAGTGCTGGCATAGCGGGAGGTAACACAGATACGCAGTATTTT. As protein: CSAGIAGGNTDTQYF.

This clonotype was counted between two and nine times. The rearrangement joins TRBV6-6 to TRBJ1-1; D may be TRBD1 (5 bases). Per germline, CDR1 MNHNY and CDR2 SVGAGI (reference sequence). Trimming removed 2 bases from V and 2 bases from J, with 6 bases in between. CDR3 length: 13 residues. The CDR3, as DNA: TGTGCCAGCAGTTACGGACAAAACACTGAAGCTTTCTTT. It is translated as CASSYGQNTEAFF.

This clonotype showed up many times. This sequence joins TRBV5-5 and TRBJ2-5; D possibly corresponds to TRBD1 (5 bases). Germline V lookup: CDR1 SGHKS, CDR2 YYEKEE (reference sequence). With 1 base removed from V and 2 bases from J, the gap between germline ends came to 15 bases. This CDR3 spans 16 amino acids. The CDR3 loop reads CASSLFRGPAQETQYF. In DNA, the CDR3 is TGTGCCAGCAGCTTGTTTAGGGGCCCTGCGCAAGAGACCCAGTACTTC.

This chain connects TRBV2 to TRBJ2-3; 9 bases fit TRBD2. Germline trimming cut 4 bases from V and 1 base from J; bases unmatched to any gene: 6. Germline V gene sequence: CDR1 SNHLY, CDR2 FYNNEI. The CDR3 covers 16 residues. DNA for the CDR3: TGTGCCAGCAGTGTTGGTAGCGGGGGCCGCACAGATACGCAGTATTTT. Translating gives CASSVGSGGRTDTQYF.

The rearrangement links TRBV7-2 to TRBJ2-4; TRBD2 matches 15 bases. V gave up 7 bases and J gave up 9 bases; unmatched junction bases: 7. The germline CDR1 and CDR2 sequences are SGHTA and FQGNSA. The CDR3 contains 15 residues. CDR3 coding DNA: TGTGCCAGCACCCCATGGACTAGCGGGGGGGGCATTCAGTACTTC. Amino acids: CASTPWTSGGGIQYF.

The CDR3 DNA reads as TGTGCCAGCAGCAAGGGGCCAGGGGCCAGTAATGAGCAGTTCTTC. Amino acids: CASSKGPGASNEQFF. V and J are TRBV21-1 and TRBJ2-1; the table's TRBD1 call for D was not verified on the DNA. TRBV21-1 is given as a pseudogene. This CDR3 comprises 15 residues.

In this sample, this clonotype turned up many times. The rearrangement joins TRBV29-1 to TRBJ1-2; TRBD1 is a possible D gene (6 bases). CDR1 and CDR2 from the germline V gene are SQVTM and ANQGSEA. The CDR3 loop spans 17 amino acids. The V gene lost 0 bases and the J gene lost 5 bases, with 22 bases spanning the gap. The CDR3 loop is CSVEDLPSTGFSYGYTF. The CDR3 DNA sequence: TGCAGCGTTGAAGATCTCCCGAGTACAGGGTTCTCGTATGGCTACACCTTC.

In its sample, this clonotype was seen a few times. The V call is TRBV7-2, the J call TRBJ2-5; 8 nucleotides match TRBD2. The junction had 4 bases not matched to a gene; V was cut back by 5 bases and J by 5 bases. This CDR3 region has 13 residues. Germline V CDR1 and CDR2: SGHTA, FQGNSA. CDR3 residues: CASSRSGTETQYF. The CDR3 nucleotides are TGTGCCAGCAGCCGTAGCGGGACTGAGACCCAGTACTTC.